This T cell receptor (beta chain) was observed in a study of cytomegalovirus exposure and HLA in healthy donors. Repertoires were generated with immunoSEQ multiplex PCR, while TCRdb's copy carries only in-frame clones and drops some. In the table there are over 120,000 clones, approximately 90% of which are singletons. The donors were part of the validation cohort, which consisted of roughly 120 subjects and was separate from the first cohort of 666 subjects. This clone has a handful of counts. Its specificity is unknown. Findings and caveats of the study: Confirmation was obtained in vitro that a few CMV-associated chains are specific for CMV antigens.

This CDR3 is built from 12 residues. Germline CDR1 MNHNS, CDR2 SASEGT. V was trimmed by 8 bases and J by 10 bases, leaving 12 bases between them. V gene TRBV6-1 combines with J gene TRBJ1-6, with a tentative D call TRBD1 (6 bases). The TCR was taken from a young man in good health and CMV-seropositive. Source material: PBMCs. The CDR3 protein is CASYRVGSPLHF. The CDR3 region has the DNA TGTGCCAGCTACAGGGTAGGGTCACCCCTCCACTTT.